This TCR beta chain appears in the sequencing data of a study of vaccination effects on CD4 cells after COVID-19. The CDR3 runs to 15 residues. V lost 3 bases and J lost 1, with 12 bases in between. Germline CDR1 is GTSNPN and CDR2 is SVGIG (reference sequence). Only in-frame clones appear in the TCRdb table, and some are missing; sequencing was by immunoSEQ multiplex PCR. The table lists tens of thousands of clones, less than 80% of them singletons. Antigen-specific CD4+ T cell clonotypes were called by their expansion after viral peptide-pool culture in ViraFEST. Cells that had been cultured for approximately ten days were the source of isolated CD4+ T cells. Two doses of BNT162b2 or mRNA-1273 vaccine were administered to participants. Having tested negative for nucleocapsid antibodies, the vaccine recipients showed no prior SARS-CoV-2 infection. A remark on this clone: Its antigen is unknown.

Findings and limits, study-wide: Late post-vaccination samples showed marked contraction of infection- and vaccine-induced clones.

V and J are TRBV30 and TRBJ2-2; weak D call: TRBD2 (5 bases). The receptor's source is a human donor who received a COVID-19 vaccine. The sample consisted of CD4+ T cells from PBMCs cultured with HCoV-OC43 spike peptides, taken after COVID-19 vaccination. As to subset: HCoV-OC43 spike overlapping peptide pool stimulation. CDR3 sequence: CAWSTGNGNTGELFF. CDR3 DNA sequence: TGTGCCTGGAGCACGGGGAATGGGAACACCGGGGAGCTGTTTTTT.